These 15 T cell receptor beta chains were all obtained from the same sample, sequenced in a study of blood T cell repertoires in COVID-19. Some clones are missing from TCRdb's copy, which holds only in-frame ones; the method was immunoSEQ multiplex PCR. The sample lists about 300,000 clones, around 85% seen once, with roughly 1.6% in the top ten. What was sequenced was peripheral blood. The receptors derive from a human donor with COVID-19, enrolled during active disease. The donor label of this sample is uncertain.

The chain links TRBV2 to TRBJ2-7; tentatively, D is TRBD2 (5 bases). The CDR3 has 13 amino acids. Germline V CDR1 and CDR2: SNHLY, FYNNEI. With 4 bases removed from V and 7 bases from J, the gap between germline ends came to 14 bases. The CDR3 spells CASSAGSLGEQYF. DNA of the CDR3: TGTGCCAGCAGTGCGGGGTCCTTGGGGGAGCAGTACTTC.

This clone was observed a single time. The chain uses TRBV7-9 and TRBJ2-7; 9 nucleotides align to TRBD2. J gave up 4 bases and V 5 bases, and 18 bases lay outside the gene matches. The length of the CDR3 is 18 residues. CDR1 is SEHNR, CDR2 FQNEAQ, per germline (reference sequence). The CDR3 DNA follows: TGTGCCAGCAGCCCCCTTCGGGGTAGCGGGAGTAACGGATACGAGCAGTACTTC. It yields the protein CASSPLRGSGSNGYEQYF.

This clone was found once. V gene TRBV7-8 combines with J gene TRBJ2-5; TRBD2 agrees at 8 bases. V trimming: 5 bases; J trimming: 5 bases; junction bases outside the gene matches: 13. This CDR3 spans 16 amino acids. Germline V gene sequence: CDR1 SGHVS, CDR2 FQNEAQ. Here the CDR3 reads CASSRQRAGGPETQYF. The CDR3 region has the DNA TGTGCCAGCAGCCGGCAAAGGGCGGGAGGACCCGAGACCCAGTACTTC.

The chain couples TRBV19 to TRBJ1-5; 7 bases line up with TRBD1. With 1 base clipped from V and 3 bases from J, the junction kept 9 bases outside the gene matches. Germline V gene data show CDR1 as LNHDA and CDR2 as SQIVND (reference sequence). The CDR3 spans 17 residues. Here the CDR3 reads CASSIVPGGGLNQPQHF. As DNA, the CDR3 is TGTGCCAGTAGTATAGTCCCGGGAGGGGGCCTCAATCAGCCCCAGCATTTT.

The V and J genes are TRBV9 and TRBJ1-5; D not resolved. Germline CDR1 is SGDLS and CDR2 is YYNGEE. V was trimmed by 4 bases and J by 2 bases, leaving 10 bases between them. The CDR3 contains 14 residues. This CDR3 reads CASSSDGGNQPQHF. The CDR3 bases are TGTGCCAGCAGCTCGGACGGGGGCAATCAGCCCCAGCATTTT.

The chain couples TRBV6-1 to TRBJ2-2, with 12 bases identical to TRBD2. The CDR3 sequence is 17 residues long. With 4 bases clipped from V and 2 bases from J, the junction kept 5 bases outside the gene matches. Germline CDR1 reads MNHNS; CDR2 reads SASEGT. Here the CDR3 reads CASSARTSGTNTGELFF. The CDR3 DNA sequence: TGTGCCAGCAGTGCCCGGACTAGCGGGACTAACACCGGGGAGCTGTTTTTT.

The J gene is TRBJ2-1, the V gene TRBV19; D possibly corresponds to TRBD2 (5 bases). In germline, CDR1 is LNHDA, CDR2 SQIVND (reference sequence). CDR3 length equals 16 residues. V lost 10 bases and J 3 bases, leaving 22 bases between the germline ends. The CDR3 bases are TGTGCCACCCGAACTAGTCAACTCGGGCACTACAATGAGCAGTTCTTC. Its protein is CATRTSQLGHYNEQFF.

V gene TRBV9 combines with J gene TRBJ2-1; 7 positions match TRBD2. The germline V gene encodes CDR1 SGDLS and CDR2 YYNGEE. The ends lost 2 bases at V and 0 bases at J; junction bases unmatched: 5. This CDR3 is built from 16 residues. CDR3: CASSVGRVSSYNEQFF. Here the CDR3 DNA reads TGTGCCAGCAGCGTGGGGAGGGTAAGCTCCTACAATGAGCAGTTCTTC.

CDR3 sequence (DNA): TGCAGTGCTAGTAGATACAGGGATGGGTCCTACACAGATACGCAGTATTTT. Its translation is CSASRYRDGSYTDTQYF. The V gene is TRBV20-1, the J gene TRBJ2-3; a possible D gene is TRBD1 (6 bases). V gave up 3 bases and J gave up 2 bases, with 21 bases separating them. Germline CDR1 is DFQATT and CDR2 is SNEGSKA (reference sequence). The CDR3 spans 17 residues.

The rearrangement links TRBV7-3 to TRBJ2-3; a weak D match, TRBD1 (6 bases). Germline V gene lookup returns CDR1 SGHTA and CDR2 FQGTGA. This CDR3 has 15 amino acids. V lost 1 base and J 1 base, leaving 9 bases between the germline ends. CDR3 loop: CASSLIRGGTDTQYF. DNA of the CDR3: TGTGCCAGCAGCTTAATCAGGGGCGGCACAGATACGCAGTATTTT.

The genes are TRBV11-2 and TRBJ1-1; D is uncertain. Germline V gives CDR1 SGHAT, CDR2 FQNNGV. There are 16 residues in the CDR3. V gave up 0 bases and J gave up 1 base, with 12 bases separating them. The CDR3 DNA sequence: TGTGCCAGCAGCTTAGATGGTAGGAGGAGGAACACTGAAGCTTTCTTT. It specifies CASSLDGRRRNTEAFF.

The V call is TRBV11-2, the J call TRBJ2-1; TRBD2 might be the D (5 bases). The CDR3 has 17 residues. Per germline, CDR1 SGHAT and CDR2 FQNNGV. With 3 bases removed from V and 0 bases from J, the gap between germline ends came to 15 bases. The CDR3 here is CASSLGSSASSYNEQFF. Written as DNA, the CDR3 is TGTGCCAGCAGCTTGGGAAGTAGCGCAAGCTCCTACAATGAGCAGTTCTTC.

The chain couples TRBV2 to TRBJ2-7; TRBD1 matches 10 bases. V was clipped by 3 bases and J by 5 bases; unmatched bases: 7. CDR3 length equals 15 residues. CDR1 is SNHLY and CDR2 is FYNNEI in the germline V gene. CDR3 in amino acids: CASSDGGQGVHEQYF. In nucleotides, the CDR3 is TGTGCCAGCAGTGATGGTGGACAGGGGGTCCACGAGCAGTACTTC.

This chain uses TRBV19 with TRBJ2-3, with 7 nucleotides matching TRBD2. Trimming cost V 4 bases and J 2 bases; bases outside gene matches: 9. The germline gives CDR1 LNHDA, CDR2 SQIVND (reference sequence). The CDR3 sequence is 16 residues long. CDR3: CASSTGASGFTDTQYF. The DNA of the CDR3 is TGTGCCAGTAGTACCGGGGCTAGCGGTTTCACAGATACGCAGTATTTT.

This chain joins TRBV5-4 and TRBJ2-6, with D possibly TRBD2 on 5 matching bases. Germline CDR1 reads SGHNT; CDR2 reads YYREEE (reference sequence). Trimming shortened V by 0 bases and J by 3 bases, and 10 bases separated the two germline ends. The CDR3 has 16 residues. In DNA, the CDR3 is TGTGCCAGCAGCTTGGTCGGGGTAGGTGGGGCCAACGTCCTGACTTTC. Encoded protein: CASSLVGVGGANVLTF. The full variable domain, with the rest looked up from reference TRBV5-4 and TRBJ2-6, is ETGVTQSPTHLIKTRGQQVTLRCSSQSGHNTVSWYQQALGQGPQFIFQYYREEENGRGNFPPRFSGLQFPNYSSELNVNALELDDSALYLCASSLVGVGGANVLTFGAGSRLTVL.